This T cell receptor beta chain comes out of a study of shared clonotypes between healthy human individuals. Study-wide results and caveats: Naive subsets, compared against memory subsets, generally had larger estimated richness values. Only blood underwent sampling, and tissue repertoires likely differ. Clonotypes shared by all four sorted-subset donors had higher generation probabilities than non-shared clonotypes.

This table comes from immunoSEQ multiplex PCR, and its TCRdb copy is limited to in-frame clones, with some not included. This table has over a million clones, 98% appearing once. The V gene end was trimmed by 3 bases and the J gene end by 4 bases; junction bases not matched to a gene: 4. Germline CDR1 reads SGHNT; CDR2 reads YYREEE (reference sequence). This CDR3 is built from 14 residues. On this clone: The antigen remains undetermined. The sample holds other DNA sequences that translate to the same CDR3.

The material sequenced was naive CD4+ T cells sorted from blood. Regarding subset: CD45RA+ positively selected. This chain links TRBV5-4 with TRBJ2-7, with 10 nucleotides matching TRBD2. This TCR derives from a man aged 30 to 45 in good health. The CDR3 DNA reads as TGTGCCAGCAGCTCGCCGGGACTAGCGTACGAGCAGTACTTC. It translates to CASSSPGLAYEQYF.